This is a list of T cell receptor beta chains from one sample in a study of CD8+ T cells in alopecia areata. The method was immunoSEQ multiplex PCR; TCRdb's version includes in-frame clones alone and lacks a portion of them. Here the sample spans 180,000 or so clones, more than 45% being singletons. This sample comprised CD4+ T cells sorted from blood, obtained at week 24, from a patient treated with tofacitinib. All receptors come from a human donor with alopecia areata. Each CDR3 is given with its conserved first and last residue. A D gene is named only where the DNA matches it firmly. Size tells how often a clone was seen (once, few, many) or the class of an expanded clone, and some rows leave it out.

clone_size: -; v_call: TRBV28; d_call: -; j_call: TRBJ1-1; cdr3_aa: CASSLPFMNTEAFF; cdr3_nt: TGTGCCAGCAGTTTGCCCTTCATGAACACTGAAGCTTTCTTT
clone_size: -; v_call: TRBV29-1; d_call: -; j_call: TRBJ2-3; cdr3_aa: CSVDEGRGTDTQYF; cdr3_nt: TGCAGCGTTGATGAGGGTCGAGGCACAGATACGCAGTATTTT
clone_size: -; v_call: TRBV19; d_call: TRBD1; j_call: TRBJ1-5; cdr3_aa: CASRIGTGDNQPQHF; cdr3_nt: TGTGCCAGTAGAATCGGGACAGGGGACAATCAGCCCCAGCATTTT
clone_size: -; v_call: TRBV7-2; d_call: TRBD2; j_call: TRBJ2-7; cdr3_aa: CASSLSVSTSGGPKGQYF; cdr3_nt: TGTGCCAGCAGCTTAAGTGTTTCGACTAGCGGGGGGCCTAAGGGGCAGTACTTC
clone_size: -; v_call: TRBV27; d_call: -; j_call: TRBJ2-5; cdr3_aa: CASSLRTVGETQYF; cdr3_nt: TGTGCCAGCAGTTTAAGGACGGTAGGGGAGACCCAGTACTTC
clone_size: once; v_call: TRBV2; d_call: -; j_call: TRBJ1-4; cdr3_aa: CASMGDGGREKLFF; cdr3_nt: TGTGCCAGCATGGGGGACGGCGGAAGGGAAAAACTGTTTTTT
clone_size: -; v_call: TRBV13; d_call: -; j_call: TRBJ2-5; cdr3_aa: CASSLVAETQYF; cdr3_nt: TGTGCCAGCAGCTTAGTCGCGGAGACCCAGTACTTC
clone_size: few; v_call: TRBV7-9; d_call: -; j_call: TRBJ1-2; cdr3_aa: CASSAQNYGYTF; cdr3_nt: TGTGCCAGCAGCGCGCAGAACTATGGCTACACCTTC
clone_size: -; v_call: TRBV5-1; d_call: TRBD2; j_call: TRBJ2-1; cdr3_aa: CASSPSSGSYNEQFF; cdr3_nt: TGCGCCAGCAGCCCTTCTAGCGGCTCCTACAATGAGCAGTTCTTC
clone_size: -; v_call: TRBV29-1; d_call: -; j_call: TRBJ2-7; cdr3_aa: CSVAGTGEQYF; cdr3_nt: TGCAGCGTTGCCGGGACGGGCGAGCAGTACTTC
clone_size: -; v_call: TRBV7-2; d_call: -; j_call: TRBJ2-5; cdr3_aa: CASSLVNRVNRETQYF; cdr3_nt: TGTGCCAGCAGCTTAGTTAACAGGGTGAATCGGGAGACCCAGTACTTC
clone_size: few; v_call: TRBV27; d_call: -; j_call: TRBJ1-6; cdr3_aa: CASSLMQNSPLHF; cdr3_nt: TGTGCCAGCAGTTTAATGCAGAATTCACCCCTCCACTTT
clone_size: -; v_call: TRBV5-4; d_call: TRBD1; j_call: TRBJ2-1; cdr3_aa: CASSPPPRGRYNEQFF; cdr3_nt: TGTGCCAGCAGCCCCCCGCCCAGGGGGCGATACAATGAGCAGTTCTTC
clone_size: -; v_call: TRBV30; d_call: -; j_call: TRBJ1-2; cdr3_aa: CAWSGSFRGYGYTF; cdr3_nt: TGTGCCTGGAGTGGGTCTTTCAGGGGCTATGGCTACACCTTC
clone_size: -; v_call: TRBV9; d_call: TRBD2; j_call: TRBJ2-5; cdr3_aa: CASSHSGRAETQYF; cdr3_nt: TGTGCCAGCAGCCATAGCGGGAGGGCGGAGACCCAGTACTTC
clone_size: -; v_call: TRBV29-1; d_call: -; j_call: TRBJ2-7; cdr3_aa: CSVEAADSYEQYF; cdr3_nt: TGCAGCGTTGAAGCCGCCGATAGCTACGAGCAGTACTTC
clone_size: -; v_call: TRBV7-2; d_call: -; j_call: TRBJ2-3; cdr3_aa: CASSPDHLITDTQYF; cdr3_nt: TGTGCCAGCAGCCCCGACCACCTAATCACAGATACGCAGTATTTT
clone_size: many; v_call: TRBV7-8; d_call: -; j_call: TRBJ2-2; cdr3_aa: CASSLVDSGTGELFF; cdr3_nt: TGTGCCAGCAGCTTAGTTGACAGTGGGACCGGGGAGCTGTTTTTT
clone_size: few; v_call: TRBV6-6; d_call: -; j_call: TRBJ1-1; cdr3_aa: CASSYMGDTEAFF; cdr3_nt: TGTGCCAGCAGTTATATGGGGGACACTGAAGCTTTCTTT
clone_size: -; v_call: TRBV6-6; d_call: -; j_call: TRBJ2-7; cdr3_aa: CASTGGQFGEQYF; cdr3_nt: TGTGCCAGCACCGGAGGACAGTTCGGTGAGCAGTACTTC
clone_size: -; v_call: TRBV7-9; d_call: -; j_call: TRBJ1-1; cdr3_aa: CASSLSLALRGPNTEAFF; cdr3_nt: TGTGCCAGCAGCTTATCCCTAGCATTACGGGGGCCGAACACTGAAGCTTTCTTT
clone_size: -; v_call: TRBV7-2; d_call: -; j_call: TRBJ2-3; cdr3_aa: CASSLVDTTDTQYF; cdr3_nt: TGTGCCAGCAGCTTAGTGGATACCACAGATACGCAGTATTTT
clone_size: -; v_call: TRBV11-2; d_call: -; j_call: TRBJ2-5; cdr3_aa: CASSPPSGTIKETQYF; cdr3_nt: TGTGCCAGCAGCCCTCCCTCCGGGACAATCAAAGAGACCCAGTACTTC
clone_size: few; v_call: TRBV6-1; d_call: -; j_call: TRBJ1-6; cdr3_aa: CASTSSSYNSPLHF; cdr3_nt: TGTGCCAGCACCTCGAGCTCCTATAATTCACCCCTCCACTTT
clone_size: few; v_call: TRBV29-1; d_call: TRBD2; j_call: TRBJ2-1; cdr3_aa: CSVGLSAGGLYNEQFF; cdr3_nt: TGCAGCGTTGGCCTTTCGGCGGGGGGGTTATACAATGAGCAGTTCTTC
clone_size: -; v_call: TRBV18; d_call: TRBD1; j_call: TRBJ2-7; cdr3_aa: CASSGDRLSYEQYF; cdr3_nt: TGTGCCAGCTCAGGGGACAGATTATCCTACGAGCAGTACTTC
clone_size: -; v_call: TRBV5-1; d_call: TRBD2; j_call: TRBJ2-5; cdr3_aa: CASRLASGGQETQYF; cdr3_nt: TGCGCCAGCAGGTTGGCTAGCGGGGGTCAAGAGACCCAGTACTTC